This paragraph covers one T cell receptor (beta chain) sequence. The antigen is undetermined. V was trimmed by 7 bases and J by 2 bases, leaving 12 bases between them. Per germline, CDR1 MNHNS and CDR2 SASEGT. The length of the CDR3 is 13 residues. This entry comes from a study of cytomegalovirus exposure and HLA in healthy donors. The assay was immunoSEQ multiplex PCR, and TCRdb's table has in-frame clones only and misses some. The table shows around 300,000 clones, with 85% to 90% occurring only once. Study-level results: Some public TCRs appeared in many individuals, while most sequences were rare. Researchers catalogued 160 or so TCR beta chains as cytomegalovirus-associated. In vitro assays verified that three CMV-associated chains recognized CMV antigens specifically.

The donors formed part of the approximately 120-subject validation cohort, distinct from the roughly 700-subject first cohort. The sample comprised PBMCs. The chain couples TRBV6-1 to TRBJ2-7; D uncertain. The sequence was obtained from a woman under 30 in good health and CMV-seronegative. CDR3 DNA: TGTGCCAGCACCGGTCCGCCGGCCTACGAGCAGTACTTC. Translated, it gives CASTGPPAYEQYF.